These T cell receptor beta chains were read from a single sample in a study of blood T cell repertoires in COVID-19. Produced via immunoSEQ multiplex PCR; TCRdb's table is partial and in-frame only. Of under 150,000 clones listed, 85% to 90% are singletons. Sample: peripheral blood. All receptors come from a human donor in a cohort sampled during active COVID-19. Both conserved end residues are part of each CDR3. D genes are given only for firm matches. Size tells how often a clone was seen (once, few, many) or the class of an expanded clone, and some rows leave it out.

v_gene: TRBV18; j_gene: TRBJ2-6; d_gene: .; abundance: .; CDR3aa: CASSPLTDPLSGANVLTF; CDR3nt: TGTGCCAGCTCACCACTTACAGATCCCCTCTCTGGGGCCAACGTCCTGACTTTC
v_gene: TRBV14; j_gene: TRBJ1-1; d_gene: .; abundance: .; CDR3aa: CASSQDIRGTEAFF; CDR3nt: TGTGCCAGCAGCCAAGATATCAGGGGCACTGAAGCTTTCTTT
v_gene: TRBV6-2/TRBV6-3; j_gene: TRBJ1-1; d_gene: TRBD1; abundance: .; CDR3aa: CASSLSGTGNTEAFF; CDR3nt: TGTGCCAGCAGTCTCTCCGGGACAGGGAACACTGAAGCTTTCTTT
v_gene: TRBV3-1/TRBV3-2; j_gene: TRBJ2-1; d_gene: TRBD2; abundance: .; CDR3aa: CASSQGTRRYEQFF; CDR3nt: TGTGCCAGCAGCCAAGGGACTAGAAGATATGAGCAGTTCTTC
v_gene: TRBV30; j_gene: TRBJ2-1; d_gene: .; abundance: .; CDR3aa: CAWRADSSRRFF; CDR3nt: TGTGCCTGGAGGGCGGACTCCTCTAGGCGGTTCTTC
v_gene: TRBV20-1; j_gene: TRBJ1-2; d_gene: .; abundance: .; CDR3aa: CKLRDYYGYTF; CDR3nt: TGCAAGCTCCGGGATTACTATGGCTACACCTTC
v_gene: TRBV18; j_gene: TRBJ1-6; d_gene: .; abundance: .; CDR3aa: CASSPSEEGFALHF; CDR3nt: TGTGCCAGCTCACCATCCGAGGAGGGTTTCGCCCTCCACTTT
v_gene: TRBV5-4; j_gene: TRBJ1-1; d_gene: TRBD1; abundance: .; CDR3aa: CASSWTGTGDLNTEAFF; CDR3nt: TGTGCCAGCAGCTGGACCGGGACAGGGGACCTGAACACTGAAGCTTTCTTT
v_gene: TRBV7-2; j_gene: TRBJ2-1; d_gene: TRBD2; abundance: .; CDR3aa: CASSLVQRGPNNEQFF; CDR3nt: TGTGCCAGCAGCTTAGTCCAGCGGGGGCCGAACAATGAGCAGTTCTTC
v_gene: TRBV5-1; j_gene: TRBJ1-1; d_gene: .; abundance: .; CDR3aa: CASSFAGSVPMNTEAFF; CDR3nt: TGCGCCAGCAGCTTCGCAGGGTCAGTCCCCATGAACACTGAAGCTTTCTTT
v_gene: TRBV19; j_gene: TRBJ1-1; d_gene: .; abundance: .; CDR3aa: CASKSGGTEAFF; CDR3nt: TGTGCCAGTAAGTCAGGAGGAACTGAAGCTTTCTTT
v_gene: TRBV7-9; j_gene: TRBJ2-3; d_gene: .; abundance: .; CDR3aa: CASSLLDWTSTDTQYF; CDR3nt: TGTGCCAGCAGCTTACTTGACTGGACTTCCACAGATACGCAGTATTTT
v_gene: TRBV2; j_gene: TRBJ2-7; d_gene: TRBD2; abundance: .; CDR3aa: CASSEGGSYEQYF; CDR3nt: TGTGCCAGCAGTGAGGGGGGGTCCTACGAGCAGTACTTC
v_gene: TRBV29-1; j_gene: TRBJ2-5; d_gene: TRBD1; abundance: few; CDR3aa: CSVVFRGRETQYF; CDR3nt: TGCAGCGTTGTTTTCAGGGGGCGAGAGACCCAGTACTTC
v_gene: TRBV6-5; j_gene: TRBJ1-5; d_gene: .; abundance: .; CDR3aa: CASKTAGQPQHF; CDR3nt: TGTGCCAGCAAAACAGCTGGACAGCCCCAGCATTTT
v_gene: TRBV4-1; j_gene: TRBJ2-7; d_gene: TRBD1; abundance: many; CDR3aa: CASSHIRQGADEQYF; CDR3nt: TGCGCCAGCAGCCACATACGACAGGGGGCGGACGAGCAGTACTTC
v_gene: TRBV2; j_gene: TRBJ2-1; d_gene: .; abundance: once; CDR3aa: CASRSNEQFF; CDR3nt: TGTGCCAGCAGGAGCAATGAGCAGTTCTTC
v_gene: TRBV7-9; j_gene: TRBJ1-1; d_gene: .; abundance: .; CDR3aa: CASSETNPGYTEAFF; CDR3nt: TGTGCCAGCAGCGAGACAAATCCAGGGTACACTGAAGCTTTCTTT
v_gene: TRBV4-1; j_gene: TRBJ2-7; d_gene: TRBD1; abundance: .; CDR3aa: CASSRGDRGRREQYF; CDR3nt: TGCGCCAGCAGCCGAGGAGACAGGGGGCGGAGAGAGCAGTACTTC
v_gene: TRBV15; j_gene: TRBJ2-2; d_gene: TRBD1; abundance: .; CDR3aa: CATSREGGQGTGELFF; CDR3nt: TGTGCCACCAGCAGAGAGGGAGGACAGGGGACCGGGGAGCTGTTTTTT
v_gene: TRBV11-2; j_gene: TRBJ2-7; d_gene: .; abundance: .; CDR3aa: CASSLAPYEQYF; CDR3nt: TGTGCCAGCAGCTTAGCTCCCTACGAGCAGTACTTC
v_gene: TRBV5-1; j_gene: TRBJ1-3; d_gene: .; abundance: once; CDR3aa: CASSPRTITAGNTIYF; CDR3nt: TGCGCCAGCAGCCCCCGGACAATAACAGCGGGAAACACCATATATTTT
v_gene: TRBV18; j_gene: TRBJ2-3; d_gene: TRBD1; abundance: .; CDR3aa: CASSPGTGEDTQYF; CDR3nt: TGTGCCAGCTCACCGGGGACAGGAGAAGATACGCAGTATTTT